Each of the 6 T cell receptor beta chains below was sequenced from the same sample in a study of blood T cell repertoires in COVID-19 (dated by TCRdb to 2019 to 2021). The library relied on the immunoSEQ multiplex PCR assay. This immuneACCESS table, as held by TCRdb, lists in-frame sequences with V and J called but not all clones. Of the missing ones, under half trace to an unresolved V gene in checked studies; the others have no known cause. The sample table contains approximately 76,000 clones; only one count was recorded for roughly 86% of them. 10% to 15% of the sample goes to the ten largest clones. Specimen: peripheral blood. These receptors all stem from a woman aged 60-75 years with acute or convalescent COVID-19.

V is TRBV2 and J is TRBJ1-1; perhaps TRBD1 as D (6 bases). Per germline, CDR1 SNHLY and CDR2 FYNNEI. CDR3 length equals 13 residues. V lost 5 bases to trimming and J lost 3 bases, with 10 bases between them. The CDR3 DNA is TGTGCCAGCAGTTGGGGGGGCGACACTGAAGCTTTCTTT. Translation: CASSWGGDTEAFF.

This sequence joins TRBV5-1 and TRBJ1-1, with D possibly matching TRBD1 (6 bases). CDR1 is SGHRS and CDR2 is YFSETQ in the germline V gene. CDR3 length equals 13 residues. V was cut by 5 bases and J by 8 bases, with 16 bases left in between. As DNA, the CDR3 is TGCGCCAGCAGGGAGAGCGTACAGGGCGAAGCTTTCTTT. Protein: CASRESVQGEAFF.

The chain uses TRBV18 and TRBJ2-7; 7 bases are a match to TRBD2. Germline CDR1 KGHSH, CDR2 LQKENI. J was trimmed by 5 bases and V by 11 bases; bases with no gene match: 12. CDR3 length: 13 residues. The CDR3 DNA is TGTGCCGGAACACGGGGGGTAGCGGACGAGCAGTACTTC. Protein sequence: CAGTRGVADEQYF.

The gene calls are TRBV3-1 (or the pseudogene TRBV3-2) and TRBJ1-1; D perhaps matches TRBD1 (6 bases). The germline V gene has CDR1 LGHDT and CDR2 YNNKEL (reference sequence). V lost 5 bases and J 4 bases, leaving 14 bases between the germline ends. This CDR3 has 14 amino acids. CDR3 sequence: CASSYHRDTTEAFF. In nucleotides, the CDR3 is TGTGCCAGCAGCTACCACCGGGACACCACTGAAGCTTTCTTT.

The chain uses TRBV7-7 and TRBJ2-1; 8 nucleotides match TRBD2. V dropped 2 bases and J dropped 5; count of bases not matched to a gene: 2. CDR3 length: 14 residues. CDR1 is SSHAT, CDR2 FNYEAQ, per germline (reference sequence). CDR3: CASSLRRGDNEQFF. In nucleotides, the CDR3 is TGTGCCAGCAGCTTAAGGCGGGGGGACAATGAGCAGTTCTTC.

This chain links TRBV25-1 with TRBJ2-1; 14 bases are a match to TRBD2. The germline CDR1 and CDR2 sequences are MGHDK and SYGVNS. The CDR3 totals 15 residues. V shed 6 bases, J shed 6 bases, and the junction held 4 bases outside the gene matches. This CDR3 reads CASSRTSGGSNEQFF. The CDR3 DNA follows: TGTGCCAGCAGCCGGACTAGCGGGGGGAGCAATGAGCAGTTCTTC.